This T cell receptor (beta chain) is drawn from a study of cytomegalovirus exposure and HLA in healthy donors. The wider study: Previous work identified around 120 million unique TCR beta sequences from around 170 million T cells.

The germline CDR1 and CDR2 sequences are SGHTA and FQGNSA. CDR3 size: 15 residues. Trimming took off 1 base at V and 3 bases at J, with 10 bases between the two ends. Primers for the PCR totalled 60 Vbeta and 13 Jbeta. As handled by the study authors: Later, an analysis found about 83 million unique TCR beta chains, and roughly 10 million of these were shared. Libraries were prepared by immunoSEQ multiplex PCR; TCRdb keeps only in-frame clonotypes and omits some of them. V and J calls plus clone size are reproduced from that table; the DNA served to infer D and trimming. This sample has 160,000 or so clones, with more than 80% found just once.

This clonotype was sampled from a woman aged 45-59 years in good health and CMV-seronegative. The chain has TRBV7-2 and TRBJ1-5; D is unresolved. The sample was PBMCs. The CDR3 here is CASSLGGSVNQPQHF. CDR3 bases: TGTGCCAGCAGCTTAGGCGGGTCAGTCAATCAGCCCCAGCATTTT.